The clone carrying this T cell receptor beta chain was picked up one time. This entry belongs to a study of blood T cell repertoires in COVID-19. The CDR3 extends over 16 amino acids. Per the germline V gene, CDR1 is MGHRA and CDR2 is YSYEKL. The V gene lost 0 bases and the J gene lost 6 bases, with 14 bases spanning the gap. The table came from immunoSEQ multiplex PCR; TCRdb's copy has only in-frame clones and leaves some out. In the table there are some 320,000 clones, under 90% of which are singletons. This receptor was identified in a woman younger than 45 with COVID-19, enrolled during active disease. The material sequenced was peripheral blood. The chain carries TRBV4-1 and TRBJ2-2; D is uncertain. In nucleotides, the CDR3 is TGCGCCAGCAGCCAAGATCAGATGGGCCTCTCCGGGGAGCTGTTTTTT. Its translation is CASSQDQMGLSGELFF.